The entry that follows covers one T cell receptor beta chain sequence. Trimming shortened V by 0 bases and J by 3 bases, and 8 bases separated the two germline ends. This CDR3 has 14 residues. Germline V gives CDR1 ENHRY, CDR2 SYGVKD. Sequencing was performed with immunoSEQ multiplex PCR; in TCRdb, only in-frame clones are kept and a portion is missing. The repertoire holds 87,000 or so clones, with roughly 88% as singletons. This sample stems from a study of blood T cell repertoires in COVID-19. The rearrangement links TRBV10-3 to TRBJ1-2; perhaps TRBD1 as D (6 bases). The specimen sequenced was peripheral blood. This TCR derives from a man younger than 30 with COVID-19, enrolled during active disease. For the CDR3, the DNA is TGTGCCATCAGTGAGTCGGCAGGGGACTATGGCTACACCTTC. Its protein product is CAISESAGDYGYTF.